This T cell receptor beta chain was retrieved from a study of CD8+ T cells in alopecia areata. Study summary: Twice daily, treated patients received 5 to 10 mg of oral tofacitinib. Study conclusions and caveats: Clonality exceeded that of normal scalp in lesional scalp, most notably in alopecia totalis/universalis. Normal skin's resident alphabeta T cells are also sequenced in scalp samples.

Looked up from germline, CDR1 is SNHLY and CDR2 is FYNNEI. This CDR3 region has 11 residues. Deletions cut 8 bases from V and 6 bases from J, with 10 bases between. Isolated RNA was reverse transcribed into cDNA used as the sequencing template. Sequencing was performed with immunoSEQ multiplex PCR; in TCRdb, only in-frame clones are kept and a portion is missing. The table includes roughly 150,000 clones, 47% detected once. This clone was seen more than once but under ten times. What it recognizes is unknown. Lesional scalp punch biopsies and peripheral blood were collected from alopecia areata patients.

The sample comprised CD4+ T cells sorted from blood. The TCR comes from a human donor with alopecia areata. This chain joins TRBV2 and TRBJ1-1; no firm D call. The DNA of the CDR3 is TGTGCCAGCGGCAGGTTGGCTGAAGCTTTCTTT. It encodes CASGRLAEAFF.